Here is one TCR beta chain with its context. Its antigen is still unknown. No base qualities exist here, and no much larger clone lies one base off it. This sample is part of a study of T cell responses to AZD1222 COVID-19 vaccine (dated by TCRdb to the early 2020s). General notes on the study: A total of approximately 240 trial participants underwent TCR sequencing, of whom some 210 received two doses of AZD1222 and about 26 received two doses of the MenACWY control vaccine. Trial participants were enrolled into age subgroups of 18-55, 56-69 and 70-plus years, which contained about 150, 27 and 61 TCR-sequenced participants, respectively.

Per the germline V gene, SGHTA is the CDR1 and FQGNSA is the CDR2. Its CDR3 holds 14 amino acids, cysteine through phenylalanine. Only the CDR3 DNA is retained, 42 bases long and in frame from the first base. Relative to germline, V is 4 bases shorter and J is 5 bases shorter, with 12 bases between their ends. The CDR3 regions of human TCRbeta chains were analyzed by immunosequencing. The original methods were these. TCRs in the repertoires were matched against a reference library of SARS-CoV-2-specific TCRs that had been generated with the MIRA antigen-specificity platform. Breadth was defined as the fraction of unique TCRs that were SARS-CoV-2-associated. Depth was defined as the fraction of total T cells that were SARS-CoV-2-associated. Using the MIRA data, every spike-specific TCR was mapped to the spike region that the TCR reacted to and assigned to either a CD4 or a CD8 class. Log10-transformed breadth and depth values were compared by one-way ANOVA with Sidak's multiple comparisons tests. Held by TCRdb, this immuneACCESS table contains in-frame sequences only and omits some clones. Under half of the omission traces to an unresolved V gene where checked; the cause of the rest is unknown. The D gene and trimming were derived from the DNA, and the V and J assignments and clone size from that table. A total of about 100,000 clones appear in this sample, around 87% of them only once. In total, the top ten clones hold more than 3.5% of the sample.

This specimen's time point label, per the study, means: baseline before first vaccination. The treatment or condition label of this sample denotes: meningococcal conjugate vaccine given as trial control. Samples from vaccinated people were obtained from the UK trials COV001 and COV002, which included a single-blind randomized controlled phase 2/3 trial of AZD1222 (ChAdOx1 nCoV-19) in healthy adults. For TCRbeta chain sequencing, PBMC samples were collected from trial participants at day 0 and at day 28 after the second dose. Paper-wide results and their limitations: After two AZD1222 doses, both the breadth and the depth of spike-specific TCRs were significantly higher than at day 0 and than in MenACWY recipients. Because no day 14 peak-response samples were available, repertoires were characterized only after the peak T cell response. In the small 56-69-year group, the increase in depth fell short of significance, most likely because of low power. The whole spike protein was spanned by vaccine-associated CD4 TCRs, and dominant responses were seen in regions 160-218 and 743-854. Epitopes outside the regions mutated in the B.1.351 and B.1.1.7 variants were reportedly recognized by nearly half of the unique spike-specific TCRs. Most participants were white British and females outnumbered males, and the authors suggested that clonal diversity may have been underestimated. Conclusions about previously exposed vaccinees are limited because only six or seven AZD1222 recipients were SARS-CoV-2 seropositive at baseline.

The clonotype was recovered from an adult in good health. This receptor chain uses TRBV7-2 and TRBJ1-3; no D segment can be confidently identified. The input for sequencing was peripheral blood, taken on day 0 of MenACWY control vaccination. The sequenced DNA is TGTGCCAGCAGCTCACCATCAGAGAGAAACACCATATATTTT. Its coded protein is CASSSPSERNTIYF.